This TCR beta chain was sequenced for a study of T-cell reconstitution after alpha-beta-depleted transplantation in children. Findings of the study overall: When one year had passed after transplant, most T-cell counts and diversity came from newly produced T cells.

Unique molecular identifiers tagged the TCRbeta library. In TCRdb, the PCR reads were re-called with MiXCR into one record per CDR3 protein. The sample contains hundreds of thousands of distinct CDR3 sequences, approximately 7.3% of which appear only once. This clonotype was detected many times. Its specificity is not known. From germline, CDR1 is MNHEY and CDR2 SVGAGI. After removal of 4 bases from V and 5 bases from J, the junction contained 6 bases not matched to a gene. CDR3 length equals 15 residues. The clonotype originates from a female patient aged 2-15 years who had a stem cell transplant for Fanconi anemia, so the T cells may come from the graft donor. The chain joins TRBV6-5 to TRBJ2-2; 8 nucleotides agree with TRBD1. The material sequenced was peripheral blood, taken 360 days after TCRalphabeta/CD19-depleted stem cell transplant. The CDR3 bases are TGTGCCAGCAGTTCTCCGGACAGGGTAACCGGGGAGCTGTTTTTT. Its protein product is CASSSPDRVTGELFF.